This T cell receptor (beta chain) was captured in a study of T cell changes during pregnancy in multiple sclerosis. Profiling relied on immunoSEQ multiplex PCR, and the TCRdb table lists in-frame clones only, not all of them. The sample consists of 35,000 to 45,000 clones, about 92% of them appearing once. This CDR3 is built from 14 residues. The germline CDR1 and CDR2 sequences are ENHRY and SYGVKD. Trimming left V 5 bases short and J 8 bases short, with 18 bases between. V is TRBV10-3 and J is TRBJ1-2; D possibly corresponds to TRBD1 (6 bases). Sequenced: peripheral blood. The sequence derives from a female donor with multiple sclerosis, enrolled in a pregnancy study. The CDR3 sequence is CAISNLRGASGYTF. Here the CDR3 DNA reads TGTGCCATCAGTAACCTCCGGGGGGCATCGGGCTACACCTTC.